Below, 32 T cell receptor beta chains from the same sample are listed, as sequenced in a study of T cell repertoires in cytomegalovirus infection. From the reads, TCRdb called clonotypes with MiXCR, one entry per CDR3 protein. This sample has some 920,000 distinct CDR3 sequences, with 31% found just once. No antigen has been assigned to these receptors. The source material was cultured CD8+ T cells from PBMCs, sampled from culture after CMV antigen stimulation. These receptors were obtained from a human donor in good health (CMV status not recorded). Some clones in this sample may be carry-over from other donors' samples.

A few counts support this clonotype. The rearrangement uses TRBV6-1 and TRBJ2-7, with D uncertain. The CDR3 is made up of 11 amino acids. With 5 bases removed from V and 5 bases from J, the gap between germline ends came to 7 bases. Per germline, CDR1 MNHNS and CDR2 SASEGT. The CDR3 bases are TGTGCCAGCAGTAGGGAAAACGAGCAGTACGTC. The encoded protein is CASSRENEQYV.

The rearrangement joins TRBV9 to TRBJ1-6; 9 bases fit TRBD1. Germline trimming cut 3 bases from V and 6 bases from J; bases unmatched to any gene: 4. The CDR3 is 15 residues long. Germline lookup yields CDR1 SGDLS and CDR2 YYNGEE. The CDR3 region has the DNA TGTGCCAGCAGCGAGGGACAGGGCATTAATTCACCCCTCCACTTT. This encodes CASSEGQGINSPLHF.

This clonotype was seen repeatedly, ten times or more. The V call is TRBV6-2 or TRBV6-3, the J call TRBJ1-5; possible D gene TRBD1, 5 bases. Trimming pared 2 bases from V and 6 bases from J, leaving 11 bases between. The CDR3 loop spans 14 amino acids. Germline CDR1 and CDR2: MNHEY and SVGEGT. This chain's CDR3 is CASSYVRGGQPQHF. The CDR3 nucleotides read TGTGCCAGCAGTTACGTTAGGGGTGGTCAGCCCCAGCATTTT.

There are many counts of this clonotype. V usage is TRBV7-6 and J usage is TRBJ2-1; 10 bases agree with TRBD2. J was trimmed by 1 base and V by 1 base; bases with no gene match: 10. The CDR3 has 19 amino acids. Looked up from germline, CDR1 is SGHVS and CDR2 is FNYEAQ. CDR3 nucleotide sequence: TGTGCCAGCAGCTTAGGGTTGGCTAGCGGGGGTATTTCCTACAATGAGCAGTTCTTC. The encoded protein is CASSLGLASGGISYNEQFF.

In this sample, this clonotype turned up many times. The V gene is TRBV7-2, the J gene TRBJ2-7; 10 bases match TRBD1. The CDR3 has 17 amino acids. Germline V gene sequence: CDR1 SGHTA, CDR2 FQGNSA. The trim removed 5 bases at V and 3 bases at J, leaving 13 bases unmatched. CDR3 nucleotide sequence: TGTGCCAGCAGCGACAGCTCCGGGACAGGGGCCTTCTACGAGCAGTACTTC. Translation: CASSDSSGTGAFYEQYF.

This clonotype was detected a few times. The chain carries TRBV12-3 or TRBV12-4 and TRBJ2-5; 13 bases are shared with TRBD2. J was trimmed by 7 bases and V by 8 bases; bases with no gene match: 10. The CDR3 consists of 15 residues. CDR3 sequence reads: CASGTSGGDWGTQYF. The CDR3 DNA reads TGTGCCAGCGGAACTAGCGGGGGGGACTGGGGGACCCAGTACTTC.

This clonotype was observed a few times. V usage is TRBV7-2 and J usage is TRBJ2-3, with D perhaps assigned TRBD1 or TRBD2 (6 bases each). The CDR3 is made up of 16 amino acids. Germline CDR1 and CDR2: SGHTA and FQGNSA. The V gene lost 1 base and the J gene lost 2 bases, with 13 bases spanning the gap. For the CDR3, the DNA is TGTGCCAGCAGCTTAGGATGGGGGGCACCCACAGATACGCAGTATTTT. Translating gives CASSLGWGAPTDTQYF.

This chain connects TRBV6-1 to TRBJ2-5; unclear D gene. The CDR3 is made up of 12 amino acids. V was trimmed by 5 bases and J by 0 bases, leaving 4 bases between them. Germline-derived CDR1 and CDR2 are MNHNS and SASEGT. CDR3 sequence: CASSYNQETQYF. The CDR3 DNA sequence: TGTGCCAGCAGTTATAACCAAGAGACCCAGTACTTC.

The CDR3 sequence is CASSYSVGVYSNQPQHF. In DNA, the CDR3 is TGTGCCAGCAGTTACTCTGTAGGCGTCTATAGCAATCAGCCCCAGCATTTT. This rearrangement joins TRBV6-2 or TRBV6-3 to TRBJ1-5; D ambiguous. Germline V gene data show CDR1 as MNHEY and CDR2 as SVGEGT. Trimming removed 0 bases from V and 0 bases from J, with 12 bases in between. CDR3 length: 17 amino acids.

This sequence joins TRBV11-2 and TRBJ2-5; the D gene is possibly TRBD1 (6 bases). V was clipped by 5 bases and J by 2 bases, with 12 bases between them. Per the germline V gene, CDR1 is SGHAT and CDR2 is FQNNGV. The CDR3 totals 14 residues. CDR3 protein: CASSHRTVQETQYF. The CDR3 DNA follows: TGTGCCAGCAGCCATAGGACAGTTCAAGAGACCCAGTACTTC.

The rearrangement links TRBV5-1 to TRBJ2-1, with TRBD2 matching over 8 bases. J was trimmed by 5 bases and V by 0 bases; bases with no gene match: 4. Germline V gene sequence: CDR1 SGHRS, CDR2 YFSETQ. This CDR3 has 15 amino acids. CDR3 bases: TGCGCCAGCAGCTTGGGTCGAGCGGGGGACAATGAGCAGTTCTTC. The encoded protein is CASSLGRAGDNEQFF.

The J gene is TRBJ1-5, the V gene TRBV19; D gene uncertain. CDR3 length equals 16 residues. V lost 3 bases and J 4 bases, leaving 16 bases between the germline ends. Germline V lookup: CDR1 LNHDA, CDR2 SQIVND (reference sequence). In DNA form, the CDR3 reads TGTGCCAGTAGTATTCGACCGCCGCCTATGAATCAGCCCCAGCATTTT. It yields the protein CASSIRPPPMNQPQHF. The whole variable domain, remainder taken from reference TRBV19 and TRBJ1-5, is DGGITQSPKYLFRKEGQNVTLSCEQNLNHDAMYWYRQDPGQGLRLIYYSQIVNDFQKGDIAEGYSVSREKKESFPLTVTSAQKNPTAFYLCASSIRPPPMNQPQHFGDGTRLSIL.

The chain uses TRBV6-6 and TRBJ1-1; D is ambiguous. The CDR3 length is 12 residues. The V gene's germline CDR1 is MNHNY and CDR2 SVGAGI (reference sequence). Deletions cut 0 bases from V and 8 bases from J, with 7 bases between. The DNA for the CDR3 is TGTGCCAGCAGTTACTCGATTGGGGAAGCTTTCTTT. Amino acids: CASSYSIGEAFF.

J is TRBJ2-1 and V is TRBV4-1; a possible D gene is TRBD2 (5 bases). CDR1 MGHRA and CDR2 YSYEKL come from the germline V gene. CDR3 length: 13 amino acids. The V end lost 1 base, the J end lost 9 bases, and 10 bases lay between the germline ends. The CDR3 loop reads CASSQVPEGEQFF. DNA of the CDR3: TGCGCCAGCAGCCAAGTCCCCGAGGGTGAGCAGTTCTTC.

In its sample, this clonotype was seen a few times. DNA of the CDR3: TGTGCCAGCAGCAGGGGGGGCCCCAACGAGCAGTTCTTC. Protein sequence: CASSRGGPNEQFF. The V gene is TRBV27, the J gene TRBJ2-1, with D possibly being TRBD1 or TRBD2 (7 bases each). The V gene lost 6 bases and the J gene lost 10 bases, with 16 bases spanning the gap. The CDR3 extends over 13 amino acids. Germline V gene sequence: CDR1 MNHEY, CDR2 SMNVEV (reference sequence).

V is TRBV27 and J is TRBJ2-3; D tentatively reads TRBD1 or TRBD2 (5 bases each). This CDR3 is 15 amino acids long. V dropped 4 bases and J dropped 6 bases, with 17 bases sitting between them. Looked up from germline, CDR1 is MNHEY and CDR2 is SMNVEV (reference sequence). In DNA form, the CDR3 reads TGTGCCAGCAGTTACGGGACGGGGAGTAGGGATACGCAGTATTTT. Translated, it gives CASSYGTGSRDTQYF.

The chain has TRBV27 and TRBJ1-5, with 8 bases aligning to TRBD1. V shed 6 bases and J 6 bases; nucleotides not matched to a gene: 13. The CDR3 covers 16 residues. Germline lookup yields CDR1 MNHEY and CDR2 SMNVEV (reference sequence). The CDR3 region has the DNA TGTGCCAGCAGCCCCCGGTGGCAGGGGGCTGGTCAGCCCCAGCATTTT. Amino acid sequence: CASSPRWQGAGQPQHF.

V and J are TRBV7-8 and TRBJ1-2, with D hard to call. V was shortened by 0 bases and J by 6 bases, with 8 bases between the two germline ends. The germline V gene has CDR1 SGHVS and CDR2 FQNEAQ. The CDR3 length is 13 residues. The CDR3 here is CASSLAFKDGYTF. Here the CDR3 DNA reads TGTGCCAGCAGCTTAGCATTTAAGGATGGCTACACCTTC.

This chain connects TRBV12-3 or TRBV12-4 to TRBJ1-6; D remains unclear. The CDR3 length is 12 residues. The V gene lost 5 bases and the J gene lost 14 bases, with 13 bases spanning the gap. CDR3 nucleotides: TGTGCCAGCAGTCGAGACGGACCGTCCCTCCACTTT. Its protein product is CASSRDGPSLHF.

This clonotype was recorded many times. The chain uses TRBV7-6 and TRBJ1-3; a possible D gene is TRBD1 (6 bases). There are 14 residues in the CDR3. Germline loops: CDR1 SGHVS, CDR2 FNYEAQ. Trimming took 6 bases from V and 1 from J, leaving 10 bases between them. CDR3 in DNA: TGTGCCAGCAGTTATACAGGGTCTGGAAACACCATATATTTT. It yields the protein CASSYTGSGNTIYF.

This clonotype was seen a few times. CDR3 DNA sequence: TGTGCCAGCAGCTTATACGTGGCCGCTGAAGCTTTCTTT. Amino acid sequence: CASSLYVAAEAFF. V and J are TRBV7-9 and TRBJ1-1, with unresolved D. With 2 bases removed from V and 6 bases from J, the gap between germline ends came to 10 bases. Germline loops: CDR1 SEHNR, CDR2 FQNEAQ (reference sequence). The CDR3 totals 13 residues.

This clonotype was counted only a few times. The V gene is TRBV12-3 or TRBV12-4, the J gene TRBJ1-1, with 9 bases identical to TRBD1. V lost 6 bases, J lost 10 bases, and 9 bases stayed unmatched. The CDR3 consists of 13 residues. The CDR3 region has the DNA TGTGCCAGCAGAGAACCGGGACAGGGTAGAGCTTTCTTT. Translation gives CASREPGQGRAFF.

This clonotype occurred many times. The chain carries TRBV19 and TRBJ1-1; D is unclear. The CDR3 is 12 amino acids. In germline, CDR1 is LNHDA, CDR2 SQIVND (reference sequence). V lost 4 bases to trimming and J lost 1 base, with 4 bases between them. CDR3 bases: TGTGCCAGTAGTAGGCCGAACACTGAAGCTTTCTTT. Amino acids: CASSRPNTEAFF.

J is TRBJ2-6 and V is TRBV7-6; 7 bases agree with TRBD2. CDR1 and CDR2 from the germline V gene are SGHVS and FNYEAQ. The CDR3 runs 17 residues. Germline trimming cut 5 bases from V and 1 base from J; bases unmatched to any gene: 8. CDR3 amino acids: CASSPMFGGSGANVLTF. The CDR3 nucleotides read TGTGCCAGCAGCCCTATGTTCGGGGGGTCTGGGGCCAACGTCCTGACTTTC.

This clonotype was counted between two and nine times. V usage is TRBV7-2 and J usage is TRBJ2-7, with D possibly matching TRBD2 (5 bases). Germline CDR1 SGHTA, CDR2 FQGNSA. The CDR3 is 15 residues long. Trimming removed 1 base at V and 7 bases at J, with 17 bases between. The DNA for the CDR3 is TGTGCCAGCAGCTTAGATGGGAGAAAAATAAGGGAGCAGTACGTC. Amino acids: CASSLDGRKIREQYV.

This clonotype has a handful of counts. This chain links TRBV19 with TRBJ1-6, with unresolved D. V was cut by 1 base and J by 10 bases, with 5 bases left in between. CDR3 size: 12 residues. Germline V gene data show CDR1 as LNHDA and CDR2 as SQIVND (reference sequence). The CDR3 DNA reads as TGTGCCAGTAGTATAGGGTACTCACCCCTCCACTTT. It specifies CASSIGYSPLHF.

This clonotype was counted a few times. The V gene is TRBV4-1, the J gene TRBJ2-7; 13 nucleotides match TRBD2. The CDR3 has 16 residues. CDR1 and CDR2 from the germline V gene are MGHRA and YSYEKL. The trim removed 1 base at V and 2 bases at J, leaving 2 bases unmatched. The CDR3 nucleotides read TGCGCCAGCAGCCAAGGACTAGCGGGGGGCACCTACGAGCAGTACTTC. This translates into CASSQGLAGGTYEQYF.

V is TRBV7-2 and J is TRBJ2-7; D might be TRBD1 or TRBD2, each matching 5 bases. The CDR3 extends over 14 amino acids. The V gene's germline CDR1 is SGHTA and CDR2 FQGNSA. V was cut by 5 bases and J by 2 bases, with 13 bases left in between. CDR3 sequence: CASSQSGGTYEQYV. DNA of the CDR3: TGTGCCAGCAGCCAGTCTGGGGGAACCTACGAGCAGTACGTC.

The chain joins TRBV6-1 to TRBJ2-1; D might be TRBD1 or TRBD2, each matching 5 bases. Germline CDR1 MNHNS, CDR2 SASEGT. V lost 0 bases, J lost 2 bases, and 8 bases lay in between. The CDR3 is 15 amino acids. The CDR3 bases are TGTGCCAGCAGTGAAGCATGGGGGACCTACAATGAGCAGTTCTTC. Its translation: CASSEAWGTYNEQFF.

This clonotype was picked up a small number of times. The CDR3 nucleotides are TGTGCCAGCAGCGTAGTTAAGGAAGTCTATGGCTACACCTTC. Translated: CASSVVKEVYGYTF. V is TRBV9 and J is TRBJ1-2, with D unresolved. The CDR3 extends over 14 amino acids. The germline V and J ends were trimmed by 0 bases and 4 bases, with 10 bases remaining between them. The germline CDR1 and CDR2 sequences are SGDLS and YYNGEE. The full variable domain, in which reference TRBV9 and TRBJ1-2 provide the parts outside the CDR3, is DSGVTQTPKHLITATGQRVTLRCSPRSGDLSVYWYQQSLDQGLQFLIQYYNGEERAKGNILERFSAQQFPDLHSELNLSSLELGDSALYFCASSVVKEVYGYTFGSGTRLTVV.

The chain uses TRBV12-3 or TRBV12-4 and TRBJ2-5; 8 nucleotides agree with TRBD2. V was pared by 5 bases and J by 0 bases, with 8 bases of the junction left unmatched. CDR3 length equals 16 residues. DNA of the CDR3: TGTGCCAGCAGTCACGCGGGGGGTTCGTACCAAGAGACCCAGTACTTC. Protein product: CASSHAGGSYQETQYF.

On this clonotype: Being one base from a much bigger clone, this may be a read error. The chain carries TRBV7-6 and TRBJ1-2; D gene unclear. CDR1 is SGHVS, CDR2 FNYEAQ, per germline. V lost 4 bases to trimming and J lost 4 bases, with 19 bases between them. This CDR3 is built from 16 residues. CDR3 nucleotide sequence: TGTGCCAGCAGCTCCGCTGCCGCGACGGACGGCTATGGCTACACCTTC. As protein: CASSSAAATDGYGYTF.